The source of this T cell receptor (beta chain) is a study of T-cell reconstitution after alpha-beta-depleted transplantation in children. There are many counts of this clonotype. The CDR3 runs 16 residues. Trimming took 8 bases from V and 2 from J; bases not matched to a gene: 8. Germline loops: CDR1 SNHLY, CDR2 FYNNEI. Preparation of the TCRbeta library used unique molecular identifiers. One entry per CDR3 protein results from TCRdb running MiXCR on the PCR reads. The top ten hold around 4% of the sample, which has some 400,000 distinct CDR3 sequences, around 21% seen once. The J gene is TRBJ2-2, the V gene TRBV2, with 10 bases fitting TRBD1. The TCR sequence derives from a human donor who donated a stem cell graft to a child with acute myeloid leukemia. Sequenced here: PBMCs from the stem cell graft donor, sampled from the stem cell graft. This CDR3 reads CASAPDRGLNTGELFF. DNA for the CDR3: TGTGCCAGCGCCCCTGACAGGGGGCTTAACACCGGGGAGCTGTTTTTT. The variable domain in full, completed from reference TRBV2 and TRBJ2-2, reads EPEVTQTPSHQVTQMGQEVILRCVPISNHLYFYWYRQILGQKVEFLVSFYNNEISEKSEIFDDQFSVERPDGSNFTLKIRSTKLEDSAMYFCASAPDRGLNTGELFFGEGSRLTVL.